This TCR beta chain was sequenced for a study of blood T cell repertoires in COVID-19. Sequenced by immunoSEQ multiplex PCR; TCRdb stores in-frame clones only, minus some. The repertoire holds approximately 380,000 clones, with approximately 90% as singletons. CDR1 SGHTA and CDR2 FQGNSA come from the germline V gene. CDR3 length: 14 amino acids. With 5 bases clipped from V and 4 bases from J, the junction kept 7 bases outside the gene matches. The rearrangement uses TRBV7-2 and TRBJ1-1, with TRBD1 identical over 7 bases. The sequencing input was PBMCs or T cells enriched from blood (not recorded which). This TCR was recovered from a woman aged 18-30 years who had recovered from COVID-19. DNA for the CDR3: TGTGCCAGCAGCATGCCGGGACAGCTCACTGAAGCTTTCTTT. The encoded protein is CASSMPGQLTEAFF.